The T cell receptor beta chain under discussion was sequenced for a study of blood T cell repertoires in COVID-19. Study overall: The United States, Italy and Spain provided the acute and convalescent COVID-19 samples.

Profiling relied on immunoSEQ multiplex PCR, and the TCRdb table lists in-frame clones only, not all of them. Of 150,000 to 190,000 clones detected, approximately 90% appear once; the ten largest clones hold around 2.5%. J lost 1 base, V lost 5 bases, and 10 bases had no gene match. Germline CDR1 and CDR2: LNHDA and SQIVND (reference sequence). CDR3 length equals 16 residues. The TCR sequence derives from a woman in her 70s with acute or convalescent COVID-19. Sequencing used peripheral blood. This rearrangement joins TRBV19 to TRBJ1-2; 7 bases agree with TRBD1. The CDR3 DNA sequence: TGTGCCAGTAGTTCATATACCGGGACAGTTAACTATGGCTACACCTTC. It codes for CASSSYTGTVNYGYTF.